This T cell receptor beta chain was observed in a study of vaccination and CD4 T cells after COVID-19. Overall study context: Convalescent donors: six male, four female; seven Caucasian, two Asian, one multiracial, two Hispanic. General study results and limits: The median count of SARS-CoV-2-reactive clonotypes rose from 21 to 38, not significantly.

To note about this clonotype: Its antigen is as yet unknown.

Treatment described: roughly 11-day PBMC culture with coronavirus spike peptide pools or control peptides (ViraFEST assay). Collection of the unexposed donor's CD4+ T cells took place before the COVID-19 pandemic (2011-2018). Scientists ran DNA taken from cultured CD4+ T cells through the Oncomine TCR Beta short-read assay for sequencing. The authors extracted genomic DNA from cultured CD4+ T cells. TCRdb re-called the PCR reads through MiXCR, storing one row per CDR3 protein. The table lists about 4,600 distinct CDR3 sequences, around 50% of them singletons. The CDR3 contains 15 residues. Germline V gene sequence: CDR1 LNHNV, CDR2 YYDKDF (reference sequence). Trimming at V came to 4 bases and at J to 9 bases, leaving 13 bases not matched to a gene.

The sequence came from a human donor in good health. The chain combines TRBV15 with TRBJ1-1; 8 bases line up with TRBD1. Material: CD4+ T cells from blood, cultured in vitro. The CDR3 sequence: CATSKDIRAGGKAFF. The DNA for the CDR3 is TGTGCCACCAGCAAAGATATACGGGCAGGGGGCAAAGCTTTCTTT.